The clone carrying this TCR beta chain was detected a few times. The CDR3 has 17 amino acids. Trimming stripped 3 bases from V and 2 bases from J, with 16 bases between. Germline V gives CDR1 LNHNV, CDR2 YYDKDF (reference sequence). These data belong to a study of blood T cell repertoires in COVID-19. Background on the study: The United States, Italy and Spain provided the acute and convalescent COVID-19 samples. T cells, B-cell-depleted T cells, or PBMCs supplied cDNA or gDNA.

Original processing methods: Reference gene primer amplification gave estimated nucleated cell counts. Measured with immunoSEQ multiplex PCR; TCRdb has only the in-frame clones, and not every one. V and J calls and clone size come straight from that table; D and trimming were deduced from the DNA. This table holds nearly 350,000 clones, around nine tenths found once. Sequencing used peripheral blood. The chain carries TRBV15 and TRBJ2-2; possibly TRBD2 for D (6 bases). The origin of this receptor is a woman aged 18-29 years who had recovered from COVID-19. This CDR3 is CATSRDPEGTNTGELFF. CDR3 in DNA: TGTGCCACCAGCAGGGACCCGGAGGGGACTAACACCGGGGAGCTGTTTTTT.